This T cell receptor (beta chain) was found in a study of control samples from healthy donors and cancer patients. Germline CDR1 GTSNPN, CDR2 SVGIG (reference sequence). The CDR3 extends over 13 amino acids. V shed 0 bases and J shed 7 bases, with 10 bases lying between them. The protocol was immunoSEQ multiplex PCR, while the TCRdb copy is restricted to in-frame clones and leaves out a portion. The data show 90,000 to 110,000 clones, with roughly 91% seen just once and around 17% held by the top ten. This TCR came from a woman in her forties or fifties in good health. The sequencing sample was made of blood. The rearrangement uses TRBV30 and TRBJ2-1; no definite D call. CDR3 nucleotide sequence: TGTGCCTGGAGTGTACGTGGTCCGAATGAGCAGTTCTTC. Translating gives CAWSVRGPNEQFF.